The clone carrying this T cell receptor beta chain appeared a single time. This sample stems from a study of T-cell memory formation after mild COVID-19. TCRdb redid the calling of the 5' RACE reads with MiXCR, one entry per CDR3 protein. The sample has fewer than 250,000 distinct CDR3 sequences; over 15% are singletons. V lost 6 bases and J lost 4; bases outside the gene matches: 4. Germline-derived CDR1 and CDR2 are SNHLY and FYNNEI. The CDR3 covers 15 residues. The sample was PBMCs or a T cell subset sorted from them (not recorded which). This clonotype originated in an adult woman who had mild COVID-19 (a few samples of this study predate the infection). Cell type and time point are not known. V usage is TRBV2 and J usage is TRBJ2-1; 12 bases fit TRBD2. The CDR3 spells CASRLAGGLYNEQFF. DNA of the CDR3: TGTGCCAGCAGGCTAGCGGGGGGGCTGTACAATGAGCAGTTCTTC.